This TCR beta chain was recovered during a study of CD8+CD57+ T cells in acquired aplastic anemia. Across the study: Roughly 3.2 ug was the average amount of DNA from sorted CD4+ and CD8+ cells.

TCR beta VDJ and CDR3 profiling used genomic DNA as template. One entry per CDR3 protein results from TCRdb running MiXCR on the reads. This table holds about 130,000 distinct CDR3 sequences, around 48% found once. This clonotype was recorded many times. Its antigen is not known. Germline lookup yields CDR1 LGHNA and CDR2 YSLEER. V shed 4 bases and J 1 base; nucleotides not matched to a gene: 5. The CDR3 covers 16 residues. Study outcomes and limitations: Comparison of patients with controls identified approximately 28 shared CD8+ CDR3 sequences.

The chain is built from TRBV4-3 and TRBJ2-2; the match to TRBD2 covers 8 bases. Source material: sorted CD4+, CD8+, or CD8+CD57+ T cells (not recorded which) from PBMCs. The sequence came from a human donor in good health, serving as a control. CDR3 in DNA: TGCGCCAGCAGCCCAGCCCTAGCGGGGAACACCGGGGAGCTGTTTTTT. Its protein product is CASSPALAGNTGELFF.